The 24 T cell receptor beta chains given below trace back to one sample, sequenced in a study of T-cell memory formation after mild COVID-19. In TCRdb, the 5' RACE reads were re-called with MiXCR into one record per CDR3 protein. The sample holds about 560,000 distinct CDR3 sequences, about a fifth seen once. The sample comprised PBMCs or a T cell subset sorted from them (not recorded which). The receptors come from an adult woman who had mild COVID-19 (a few samples of this study predate the infection). Cell type and time point are not known.

V is TRBV5-1 and J is TRBJ2-2; D may be TRBD2 (7 bases). Trimming cost V 1 base and J 1 base, with 17 bases left between them. The CDR3 extends over 18 amino acids. The V gene's germline CDR1 is SGHRS and CDR2 YFSETQ. The chain's CDR3 is CASSLLTGGSMNTGELFF. The CDR3 DNA reads as TGCGCCAGCAGCTTGCTAACGGGGGGCTCAATGAACACCGGGGAGCTGTTTTTT.

In its sample, this clonotype was seen a few times. Compared with germline, one end of the junction differs, possibly owing to a read error. The rearrangement links TRBV3-1 to TRBJ2-4; weak D call: TRBD2 (6 bases). Per germline, CDR1 LGHDT and CDR2 YNNKEL (reference sequence). The CDR3 runs 13 residues. CDR3 loop: CASSQAGVNSQYF. For the CDR3, the DNA is TGTGCCAGCAGCCAAGCGGGGGTAAACAGTCAGTACTTC.

This clonotype was counted between two and nine times. This sequence joins TRBV7-2 and TRBJ2-7, with D possibly matching TRBD1 (6 bases). CDR1 is SGHTA, CDR2 FQGNSA, per germline. CDR3 length: 14 residues. Trimming stripped 4 bases from V and 2 bases from J, with 12 bases between. CDR3 bases: TGTGCCAGCAGCTCAAACAGGGCCGCCTACGAGCAGTACTTC. Protein product: CASSSNRAAYEQYF.

This clonotype came up once. The chain has TRBV7-9 and TRBJ2-1; 7 bases map to TRBD2. The V and J ends lost 7 bases and 4 bases, in that order; junction bases with no gene match: 28. The length of the CDR3 is 21 residues. Looked up from germline, CDR1 is SEHNR and CDR2 is FQNEAQ (reference sequence). DNA of the CDR3: TGTGCCAGCACACTCACCCCGAGGACTAGGCCGTCGGGGGAACAATACAATGAGCAGTTCTTC. It yields the protein CASTLTPRTRPSGEQYNEQFF.

V is TRBV6-5 and J is TRBJ2-7; TRBD1 or TRBD2 may be the D gene (6 bases each). The CDR3 contains 18 residues. From germline, CDR1 is MNHEY and CDR2 SVGAGI. Trimming left V 2 bases short and J 3 bases short, with 23 bases between. As DNA, the CDR3 is TGTGCCAGCAGTTACGGCGGGACCCCCGGAGCAGGGGACTACGAGCAGTACTTC. It translates to CASSYGGTPGAGDYEQYF.

The rearrangement links TRBV27 to TRBJ1-2; a possible D gene is TRBD1 (6 bases). This CDR3 region has 16 residues. The germline V gene encodes CDR1 MNHEY and CDR2 SMNVEV (reference sequence). Trimming took off 4 bases at V and 4 bases at J, with 19 bases between the two ends. The CDR3 spells CASSSISGRGSYGYTF. The CDR3 DNA sequence: TGTGCCAGCAGTTCTATTTCGGGCAGGGGCTCCTATGGCTACACCTTC.

This clonotype was picked up a small number of times. This sequence joins TRBV12-3 or TRBV12-4 and TRBJ2-4, with 9 bases lining up with TRBD1. The CDR3 has 15 amino acids. The junction had 7 bases not matched to a gene; V was cut back by 3 bases and J by 7 bases. CDR3 loop: CASSFGTGRPNIQYF. The CDR3 DNA reads TGTGCCAGCAGTTTTGGGACAGGGAGACCCAACATTCAGTACTTC.

In its sample, this clonotype was seen a few times. The chain links TRBV7-9 to TRBJ1-2; D is unclear. Germline CDR1 SEHNR, CDR2 FQNEAQ (reference sequence). The CDR3 covers 13 residues. V shed 2 bases and J shed 6 bases, with 10 bases lying between them. Written as DNA, the CDR3 is TGTGCCAGCAGCTTACACGGAACGAATGGCTACACCTTC. Residues: CASSLHGTNGYTF.

This clonotype was detected a few times. V usage is TRBV6-5 and J usage is TRBJ1-3; no definite D call. Germline CDR1 is MNHEY and CDR2 is SVGAGI. The CDR3 runs 15 residues. The V and J ends lost 0 bases and 2 bases respectively, with 8 bases between them. The CDR3 here is CASSYSRQAGNTIYF. DNA of the CDR3: TGTGCCAGCAGTTACTCGAGGCAGGCTGGAAACACCATATATTTT.

This clonotype appeared many times. CDR3 protein: CASSLGRNSYEQYF. Here the CDR3 DNA reads TGTGCCAGCAGTTTGGGACGGAACTCCTACGAGCAGTACTTC. The chain has TRBV27 and TRBJ2-7, with D perhaps TRBD1 or TRBD2 (5 bases each). Trimming left V 3 bases short and J 0 bases short, with 9 bases between. Germline-derived CDR1 and CDR2 are MNHEY and SMNVEV (reference sequence). This CDR3 region has 14 residues.

This clonotype was picked up a small number of times. The rearrangement links TRBV12-3 or TRBV12-4 to TRBJ2-5, with D maybe TRBD1 (7 bases). Trimming took 5 bases from V and 4 from J, leaving 17 bases between them. There are 15 residues in the CDR3. This chain's CDR3 is CASSPGDRGIETQYF. The CDR3 DNA follows: TGTGCCAGCAGTCCGGGGGACAGAGGGATAGAGACCCAGTACTTC.

The V gene is TRBV6-5, the J gene TRBJ2-1; 13 bases align to TRBD2. V trimming: 6 bases; J trimming: 7 bases; junction bases outside the gene matches: 6. There are 15 residues in the CDR3. Germline V CDR1 and CDR2: MNHEY, SVGAGI. In nucleotides, the CDR3 is TGTGCCAGCAGACTGCCGGGACTAGCGGGGAATGAGCAGTTCTTC. Amino acids: CASRLPGLAGNEQFF.

This chain uses TRBV4-1 with TRBJ2-7; D not certain. The V and J ends lost 4 bases and 2 bases respectively, with 12 bases between them. The CDR3 extends over 14 amino acids. Germline lookup yields CDR1 MGHRA and CDR2 YSYEKL. The chain's CDR3 is CASSPLGRTYEQYF. In DNA form, the CDR3 reads TGCGCCAGCAGCCCCCTGGGCAGGACCTACGAGCAGTACTTC.

CDR3 sequence (DNA): TGTGCCAGCAGCCGAACGGACGGGTACAATGAGCAGTTCTTC. The encoded protein is CASSRTDGYNEQFF. The J gene is TRBJ2-1, the V gene TRBV2; D is undetermined. The V gene's germline CDR1 is SNHLY and CDR2 FYNNEI. The CDR3 consists of 14 residues. Deletions cut 6 bases from V and 4 bases from J, with 13 bases between.

The chain combines TRBV4-3 with TRBJ2-1; 8 bases map to TRBD2. The CDR3 totals 16 residues. J lost 3 bases, V lost 1 base, and 5 bases had no gene match. CDR1 is LGHNA, CDR2 YSLEER, per germline. The CDR3 DNA reads as TGCGCCAGCAGCCAAGCTGCTAGCGGGTACTACAATGAGCAGTTCTTC. It yields the protein CASSQAASGYYNEQFF.

The rearrangement joins TRBV9 to TRBJ2-7; TRBD2 aligns across 7 bases. V trimming: 6 bases; J trimming: 4 bases; junction bases outside the gene matches: 10. CDR3 length equals 14 residues. CDR1 and CDR2 from the germline V gene are SGDLS and YYNGEE. CDR3 DNA: TGTGCCAGCAACCCTAGCGGATCGGCGTACGAGCAGTACTTC. Its protein is CASNPSGSAYEQYF.

The sample holds many counts of this clonotype. The genes are TRBV7-2 and TRBJ2-3, with 14 nucleotides matching TRBD2. This CDR3 is built from 16 residues. V lost 3 bases and J lost 1; bases outside the gene matches: 0. Germline V gene lookup returns CDR1 SGHTA and CDR2 FQGNSA. Here the CDR3 reads CASSLTSGRGTDTQYF. DNA for the CDR3: TGTGCCAGCAGCTTGACTAGCGGGAGGGGCACAGATACGCAGTATTTT. Together with reference TRBV7-2 and TRBJ2-3, the CDR3 gives the full variable domain: GAGVSQSPSNKVTEKGKDVELRCDPISGHTALYWYRQSLGQGLEFLIYFQGNSAPDKSGLPSDRFSAERTGGSVSTLTIQRTQQEDSAVYLCASSLTSGRGTDTQYFGPGTRLTVL.

This rearrangement joins TRBV6-5 to TRBJ2-1; 9 bases fit TRBD2. Germline V gene data show CDR1 as MNHEY and CDR2 as SVGAGI. The J segment lost 12 bases and the V segment lost 5 bases, leaving 14 bases of the junction unmatched. CDR3 length: 15 amino acids. The CDR3 here is CASSTGPSGNQGQFF. The CDR3 DNA follows: TGTGCCAGCAGTACCGGGCCTAGCGGGAATCAGGGGCAGTTCTTC.

This clonotype was counted only a few times. The gene calls are TRBV20-1 and TRBJ2-5; D could derive from TRBD1 or TRBD2 (5 bases each). Germline V gene sequence: CDR1 DFQATT, CDR2 SNEGSKA (reference sequence). This CDR3 is 18 amino acids long. The ends were cut back, 3 bases at V and 0 bases at J, with 23 bases in the middle. CDR3 amino acids: CSASGPIEGRSYQETQYF. The CDR3 nucleotides are TGCAGTGCTAGTGGACCCATCGAGGGGCGGTCGTACCAAGAGACCCAGTACTTC.

This chain links TRBV5-1 with TRBJ2-5; D is ambiguous. V gave up 0 bases and J gave up 2 bases, with 11 bases separating them. This CDR3 is built from 15 residues. Germline V gives CDR1 SGHRS, CDR2 YFSETQ. The CDR3 nucleotides are TGCGCCAGCAGCTTGGCGTTTTCTGATCAAGAGACCCAGTACTTC. It specifies CASSLAFSDQETQYF.

This clonotype was observed a handful of times. The genes are TRBV4-1 and TRBJ1-1; weak D call: TRBD1 (6 bases). CDR3 length: 15 amino acids. CDR1 is MGHRA and CDR2 is YSYEKL in the germline V gene. Trimming pared 0 bases from V and 1 base from J, leaving 9 bases between. CDR3 DNA sequence: TGCGCCAGCAGCCAAGAACCGGGGGCGAACACTGAAGCTTTCTTT. Translation: CASSQEPGANTEAFF.

This clonotype was counted only a few times. CDR3 sequence reads: CASSRTSGGASSYNEQFF. Here the CDR3 DNA reads TGTGCCAGCAGTCGCACTAGCGGGGGAGCGAGCTCCTACAATGAGCAGTTCTTC. The V gene is TRBV7-8, the J gene TRBJ2-1; 11 nucleotides agree with TRBD2. This CDR3 spans 18 amino acids. Looked up from germline, CDR1 is SGHVS and CDR2 is FQNEAQ. Trimming removed 6 bases from V and 0 bases from J; junction bases left unmatched: 10.

The gene calls are TRBV5-6 and TRBJ1-1; no clear D. The V gene's germline CDR1 is SGHDT and CDR2 YYEEEE. The length of the CDR3 is 16 residues. Trimming took 0 bases from V and 0 from J, leaving 12 bases between them. For the CDR3, the DNA is TGTGCCAGCAGCTTGGTCTCAGGTTATATGAACACTGAAGCTTTCTTT. This codes for CASSLVSGYMNTEAFF.

The V gene is TRBV6-5, the J gene TRBJ2-7, with D maybe TRBD2 (5 bases). CDR1 is MNHEY, CDR2 SVGAGI, per germline. CDR3 length equals 14 residues. The V gene lost 11 bases and the J gene lost 2 bases, with 19 bases spanning the gap. The CDR3 protein is CAVRSPVGAYEQYF. CDR3 bases: TGTGCCGTCAGGTCACCCGTGGGAGCCTACGAGCAGTACTTC.